This TCR beta chain comes out of a study of breast tumors, draining lymph nodes, adjacent tissues. The lymph nodes were axillary draining lymph nodes from breast cancer patients. Of note for this clonotype: Its antigen is unidentified.

Per germline, CDR1 MDHEN and CDR2 SYDVKM. The CDR3 covers 14 residues. The V end was cut by 4 bases, the J end by 5 bases, with 14 bases between. Study conclusions and caveats: Tumors had less TCR diversity than lymph nodes, more than nontumor tissue.

TCRdb reprocessed the multiplex PCR reads with MiXCR, giving one entry per CDR3 protein. The data show some 120,000 distinct CDR3 sequences, just under 20% seen once. The chain has TRBV28 and TRBJ2-5; possibly TRBD2 for D (5 bases). This TCR came from a female donor with breast cancer. Some clones in this sample may be carry-over from other donors' samples. The source material was axillary lymph node tissue. CDR3 protein: CASSSPGSGETQYF. CDR3 sequence (DNA): TGTGCCAGCAGTTCGCCGGGGTCGGGTGAGACCCAGTACTTC.